This T cell receptor beta chain emerged from a study of T cell changes during pregnancy in multiple sclerosis. The CDR3 has 15 residues. V shed 6 bases and J 6 bases; nucleotides not matched to a gene: 10. Per the germline V gene, CDR1 is SGHTA and CDR2 is FQGNSA. The table came from immunoSEQ multiplex PCR; TCRdb's copy has only in-frame clones and leaves some out. This sample has 39,000 or so clones, with about 93% found just once. The rearrangement links TRBV7-2 to TRBJ2-2; 7 bases agree with TRBD2. The sequences come from CD4+ T cells from peripheral blood mononuclear cells, collected after pregnancy. The origin of this receptor is a female donor in good health, enrolled as a control in a pregnancy study. The CDR3 DNA reads TGTGCCAGCAGTCTTAAGAGCGGGATCGCCGGGGAGCTGTTTTTT. It codes for CASSLKSGIAGELFF. The full variable domain, in which reference TRBV7-2 and TRBJ2-2 provide the parts outside the CDR3, is GAGVSQSPSNKVTEKGKDVELRCDPISGHTALYWYRQSLGQGLEFLIYFQGNSAPDKSGLPSDRFSAERTGGSVSTLTIQRTQQEDSAVYLCASSLKSGIAGELFFGEGSRLTVL.